This entry features one T cell receptor beta chain sequence. This sample stems from a study of OX40 agonist ivuxolimab in advanced cancers. Study-level background: At around 81% male, the cohort had a mean age of approximately 60 years, ranging from roughly 23 to 80.

Some clones are missing from TCRdb's copy, which holds only in-frame ones; the method was immunoSEQ multiplex PCR. The repertoire has roughly 70,000 clones, around four fifths of them found once; the top ten carry 2% to 3%. V was pared by 3 bases and J by 0 bases, with 11 bases between. This CDR3 is 16 amino acids long. The germline V gene encodes CDR1 KGHSH and CDR2 LQKENI. The rearrangement joins TRBV18 to TRBJ2-2; TRBD1 is a possible D gene (6 bases). This TCR was sampled from an adult with an advanced solid tumor such as melanoma, head and neck, liver or kidney cancer. This specimen consisted of CD4+ or CD8+ T cells sorted from blood, obtained in a trial of the OX40 agonist ivuxolimab. CDR3 sequence: CASSPLQGPNTGELFF. The CDR3, as DNA: TGTGCCAGCTCACCGCTACAGGGTCCGAACACCGGGGAGCTGTTTTTT.